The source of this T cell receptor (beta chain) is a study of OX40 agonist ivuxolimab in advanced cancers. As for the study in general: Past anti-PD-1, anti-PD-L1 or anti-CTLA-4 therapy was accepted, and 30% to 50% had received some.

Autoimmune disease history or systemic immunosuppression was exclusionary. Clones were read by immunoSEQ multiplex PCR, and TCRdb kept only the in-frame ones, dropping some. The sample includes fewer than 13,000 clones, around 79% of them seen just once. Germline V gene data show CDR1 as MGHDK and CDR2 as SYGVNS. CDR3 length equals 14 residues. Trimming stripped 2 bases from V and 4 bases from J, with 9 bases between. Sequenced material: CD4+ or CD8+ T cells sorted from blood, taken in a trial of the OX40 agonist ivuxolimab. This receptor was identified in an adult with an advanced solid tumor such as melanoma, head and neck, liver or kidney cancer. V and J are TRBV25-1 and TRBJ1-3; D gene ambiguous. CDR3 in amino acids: CASSEGGSGNTIYF. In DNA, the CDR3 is TGTGCCAGCAGTGAAGGAGGGTCAGGAAACACCATATATTTT. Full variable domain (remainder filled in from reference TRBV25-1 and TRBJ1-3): EADIYQTPRYLVIGTGKKITLECSQTMGHDKMYWYQQDPGMELHLIHYSYGVNSTEKGDLSSESTVSRIRTEHFPLTLESARPSHTSQYLCASSEGGSGNTIYFGEGSWLTVV.